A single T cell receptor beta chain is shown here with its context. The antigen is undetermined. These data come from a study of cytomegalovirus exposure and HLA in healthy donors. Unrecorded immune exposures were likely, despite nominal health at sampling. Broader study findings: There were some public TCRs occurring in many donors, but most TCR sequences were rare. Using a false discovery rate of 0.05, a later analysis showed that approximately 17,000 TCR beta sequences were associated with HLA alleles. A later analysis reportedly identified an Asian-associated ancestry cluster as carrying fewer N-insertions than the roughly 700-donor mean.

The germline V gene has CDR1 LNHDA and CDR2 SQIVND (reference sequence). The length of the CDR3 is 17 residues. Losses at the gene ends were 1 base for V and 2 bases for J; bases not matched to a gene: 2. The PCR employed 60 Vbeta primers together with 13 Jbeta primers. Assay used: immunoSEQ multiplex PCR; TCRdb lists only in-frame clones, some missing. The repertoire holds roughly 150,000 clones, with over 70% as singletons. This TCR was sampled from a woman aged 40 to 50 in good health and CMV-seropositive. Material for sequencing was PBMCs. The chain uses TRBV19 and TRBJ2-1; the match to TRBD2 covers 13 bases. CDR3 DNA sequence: TGTGCCAGTAGTATAGGGACTAGCGGGGGAGCCTACAATGAGCAGTTCTTC. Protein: CASSIGTSGGAYNEQFF.